One T cell receptor (beta chain) is described in this entry. This clonotype is considered medium-sized (0.01 to 0.1%). Within one base of it there is no much larger clone, and no base qualities were kept. Preparation of the library involved 5' RACE. TCRbeta libraries were pooled in proportion to their sorted cell numbers before sequencing. Total RNA was extracted from sorted cells with RNAzol RT, and cDNA was synthesized with an oligo(dT) primer and a template-switching oligo. Using Kapa HiFi, PCR amplified the TCRbeta V-CDR3-J region between a SMARTer oligo primer and a TCRbeta constant-region primer. A second PCR attached Illumina adaptors and sample-specific index barcodes, followed by HighPrep bead cleanup and Bioanalyzer confirmation of a band of roughly 650 bp. Libraries were sequenced on an Illumina MiSeq with 2x151 bp paired-end reads. Under the source paper's analysis protocol: An in-house Java program demultiplexed the reads, and MiXCR assigned TCRbeta annotations and counted clonotypes. Repertoire overlap was assessed with Morisita-Horn indices from the R package vegan, and UPGMA clustering and Circos plots of recurring clonotypes were generated. Shannon diversity and richness were each normalized to the maximum value possible given the input cell numbers, so the resulting values fell between 0 and 1. CDR3beta sequences were aligned with MUSCLE, distances were computed with SeqinR, and multidimensional scaling was plotted in R. Using fastp at Q25 and MiXCR, TCRdb reprocessed the public reads and kept productive beta chains. Rows are combined by CDR3 protein, so each entry shows the most common genes and DNA. Here the V and J calls rest on TCRdb's processing, not on the authors' analysis. In all, the sample holds around 200 distinct CDR3 sequences, and 3.8% of those were seen once. Roughly 40% of the sample lies in the top ten.

PBMCs were labeled with CellTrace CFSE and cultured for about six days in RPMI with approximately 8.6% human serum plus peptide pools at approximately 1 ug/mL each. Unfixed proliferating CD4 T cells were sorted on a BD FACSAria as live CD56-CD19-CD16-CD3+CD4+ CFSE-low cells. The enrolled adults were healthy and tested seronegative for ZIKV, JEV, YFV, DENV and WNV on microneutralization screening. Samples were obtained from a phase 1, double-blinded, randomized, placebo-controlled trial of an alum-adjuvanted Zika purified-inactivated virus (ZPIV) vaccine. Peripheral blood mononuclear cells were isolated by standard procedure and were kept frozen in liquid nitrogen until use. This sample was taken from a study of Japanese encephalitis immunity and Zika vaccine responses (dated by TCRdb to 2020 to 2023). Looking at the study overall: Each included participant got alum-adjuvanted ZPIV three times, at weeks 0, 4 and 28, with every dose being 5.0 ug. TCR repertoires from three flavivirus-naive individuals were additionally analyzed at weeks 2, 6 and 52 after the start of ZPIV vaccination. ZIKV peptides were 15-mers overlapping by 11 residues, selected for NetMHCpan/NetMHCII-predicted epitopes with affinity below 50 nM. Two to three months ahead of the first ZPIV dose, about 12 participants were given JEV vaccine (IXIARO) as a two-dose regimen with the doses 28 days apart. For stimulations, either ZIKV structural-protein peptide pools divided into flavivirus-conserved and non-conserved sets or JEV or YFV peptides matching the pre-vaccination were used. The study tested whether prior Japanese encephalitis virus (JEV) or yellow fever virus (YFV) vaccination shaped CD4 T cell responses to the Zika vaccine. For TCR sequencing, six representative participants were chosen from each pre-vaccination group, with samples at week 0 (after pre-vaccination, before ZPIV) and week 52. Before ZPIV, about 12 participants got a single dose of YFV vaccine (YF-VAX), while 9 or 10 participants were flavivirus-naive. Broad study findings and their caveats: The analysis covered only a subset of trial participants who had three doses and adequate samples, rather than the whole vaccinated cohort. Samples grouped by participant and showed no similarity between individuals, suggesting that no public TCRs were detected. The individual peptides behind the cross-reactive responses were not identified because limits on sample size made peptide-pool deconvolution impossible. CD8 T cell responses to ZIKV peptide pools were of very low magnitude and seen in only a few individuals. After ZPIV, repertoire richness of CD4 T cells responding to conserved ZIKV epitopes significantly decreased in JEV-pre-vaccinated donors. Higher repertoire similarity across time-points and stimulations was observed in JEV-pre-vaccinated donors than in YFV-pre-vaccinated donors, indicating that more clonotypes were common to ZIKV and JEV stimulation.

From the cysteine through the phenylalanine, the CDR3 covers 15 amino acids. The sequence is cut down to CDR3 DNA, 45 bases in frame from base 1. Taken from the germline V gene (reference sequence), the CDR1 and CDR2 loops are DFQATT and SNEGSKA. For this chain, trimming is 1 base at the V end and 1 base at the J end, and the number of junction bases without a gene match is 7. The sequence is built from TRBV20-1 and TRBJ2-7; a stretch of 7 junction bases matches TRBD2. Sequences were derived from antigen-activated CD4+ T cells from blood, cultured, sampled during a Zika inactivated vaccine study. The TCR comes from an adult woman who received an inactivated Zika virus vaccine. The CDR3 here reads CSARVSSGGSYEQYF. The DNA sequence is TGCAGTGCTAGAGTTTCTTCGGGAGGTTCCTACGAGCAGTACTTC.